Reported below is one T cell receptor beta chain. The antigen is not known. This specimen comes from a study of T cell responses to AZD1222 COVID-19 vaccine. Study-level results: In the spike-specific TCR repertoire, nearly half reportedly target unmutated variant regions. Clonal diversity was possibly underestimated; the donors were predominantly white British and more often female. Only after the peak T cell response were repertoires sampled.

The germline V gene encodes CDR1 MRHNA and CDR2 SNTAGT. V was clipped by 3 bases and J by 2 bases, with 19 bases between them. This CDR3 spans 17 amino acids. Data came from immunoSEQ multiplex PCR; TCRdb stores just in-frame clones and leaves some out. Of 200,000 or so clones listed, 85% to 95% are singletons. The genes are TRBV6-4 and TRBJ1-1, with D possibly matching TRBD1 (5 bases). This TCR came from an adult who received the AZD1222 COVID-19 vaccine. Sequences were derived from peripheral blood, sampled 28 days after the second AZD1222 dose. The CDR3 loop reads CASSENAAGGLNTEAFF. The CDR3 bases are TGTGCCAGCAGTGAAAACGCAGCCGGGGGACTAAACACTGAAGCTTTCTTT.